The 14 T cell receptor beta chains below were found in one sample sequenced in a study of blood T cells in healthy people across ages (dated by TCRdb to 2014 to 2015). Library method: 5' RACE. These reads were obtained on an Illumina HiSeq 2500. A second about 7 to 12 cycle PCR used a sample-barcoded 5' primer and a J-beta primer mix. Clones were called with MiXCR by TCRdb after fastp trimmed the public reads at Q25, and only in-frame beta chains were retained. Entries are consolidated by CDR3 protein sequence, retaining the most common genes and DNA. This sample has hundreds of thousands of distinct CDR3 sequences in its table, and 52% of those were observed once. The ten largest clones add up to 13% of the sample. What was sequenced was blood. The receptor source for this set is a woman older than 75 in good health.

This clonotype was counted once. With a much larger clone just one base away, this may be a read error. This chain uses TRBV28 with TRBJ2-4; D ambiguous. CDR3 size: 14 residues. The V end lost 5 bases, the J end lost 5 bases, and 13 bases lay between the germline ends. Looked up from germline, CDR1 is MDHEN and CDR2 is SYDVKM. The chain's CDR3 is CASSPSDGQNIQYF. CDR3 nucleotides: TGTGCCAGCAGTCCGTCGGACGGTCAAAACATTCAGTACTTC.

The CDR3 here is CASSLLLSLSEQFF. The CDR3 coding sequence is TGTGCCAGCAGCTTATTGTTGTCGTTGTCTGAGCAGTTCTTC. The chain couples TRBV7-9 to TRBJ2-1; D is uncertain. The germline V gene encodes CDR1 SEHNR and CDR2 FQNEAQ (reference sequence). This CDR3 has 14 residues. Between the trimmed V and J ends, which lost 2 bases and 9 bases, there was a span of 14 bases.

This clonotype was picked up many times. V is TRBV20-1 and J is TRBJ1-2; D not resolved. CDR3 length: 12 amino acids. CDR1 is DFQATT and CDR2 is SNEGSKA in the germline V gene (reference sequence). Between the trimmed V and J ends, which lost 4 bases and 4 bases, there was a span of 10 bases. This CDR3 is CSATQRAYGYTF. The CDR3 DNA is TGCAGTGCTACCCAGAGGGCCTATGGCTACACCTTC.

The J gene is TRBJ2-7, the V gene TRBV7-2; 8 bases are shared with TRBD1. Unmatched junction bases numbered 19, after V lost 5 bases and J lost 4 bases. Per the germline V gene, CDR1 is SGHTA and CDR2 is FQGNSA. The CDR3 totals 18 residues. CDR3 region: CASSLTGRKQGGRYEQYF. In nucleotides, the CDR3 is TGTGCCAGCAGCCTAACCGGCCGTAAACAGGGGGGTAGATACGAGCAGTACTTC.

This clonotype has at least ten counts. This sequence joins TRBV28 and TRBJ1-1; D gene ambiguous. The CDR3 covers 16 residues. CDR1 and CDR2 from the germline V gene are MDHEN and SYDVKM. V gave up 4 bases and J gave up 0 bases, with 15 bases separating them. For the CDR3, the DNA is TGTGCCAGCAGTTCGTCCTCTTTTCGCATGAACACTGAAGCTTTCTTT. Amino acids: CASSSSSFRMNTEAFF.

This clonotype occurred many times. This chain connects TRBV4-1 to TRBJ2-3; D uncertain. The CDR3 runs to 14 residues. The V and J ends lost 5 bases and 2 bases respectively, with 11 bases between them. The germline gives CDR1 MGHRA, CDR2 YSYEKL. The CDR3 reads CASSAARDTDTQYF. The CDR3 bases are TGCGCCAGCAGCGCCGCTAGGGACACAGATACGCAGTATTTT.

The rearrangement joins TRBV10-3 to TRBJ2-3; D possibly uses TRBD1 or TRBD2 (5 bases each). The CDR3 has 16 residues. The ends were cut back, 0 bases at V and 5 bases at J, with 15 bases in the middle. The germline CDR1 and CDR2 sequences are ENHRY and SYGVKD. Here the CDR3 reads CAISESQRGTRDTQYF. The CDR3 region has the DNA TGTGCCATCAGTGAGTCCCAGAGGGGCACCCGAGATACGCAGTATTTT.

The chain links TRBV12-3 or TRBV12-4 to TRBJ2-2; D is possibly TRBD2 (5 bases). Trimming pared 0 bases from V and 6 bases from J, leaving 8 bases between. This CDR3 comprises 14 residues. The CDR3 DNA is TGTGCCAGCAGTTTAGCCGACGGGGCCGGGGAGCTGTTTTTT. It translates to CASSLADGAGELFF.

The genes are TRBV12-3 or TRBV12-4 and TRBJ2-5; 8 nucleotides match TRBD2. The CDR3 sequence is 17 residues long. The V and J ends lost 3 bases and 5 bases, in that order; junction bases with no gene match: 14. DNA for the CDR3: TGTGCCAGCAGTTTCGAGGCTAGCGGGCCACCAGGGGAGACCCAGTACTTC. It translates to CASSFEASGPPGETQYF.

Ten or more counts support this clonotype. This sequence joins TRBV27 and TRBJ1-2; TRBD1 matches at 10 bases. In germline, CDR1 is MNHEY, CDR2 SMNVEV (reference sequence). V trimming: 2 bases; J trimming: 7 bases; junction bases outside the gene matches: 7. The CDR3 has 15 residues. This CDR3 reads CASSLRDRGKGGYTF. Written as DNA, the CDR3 is TGTGCCAGCAGTTTAAGGGACAGGGGAAAGGGTGGCTACACCTTC.

A few counts support this clonotype. The V gene is TRBV6-5, the J gene TRBJ2-3; D gene unclear. V lost 5 bases and J 4 bases, leaving 10 bases between the germline ends. The CDR3 sequence is 13 residues long. Looked up from germline, CDR1 is MNHEY and CDR2 is SVGAGI. The CDR3 DNA is TGTGCCAGCAGTCGCCTGAGTCCAGATACGCAGTATTTT. Protein product: CASSRLSPDTQYF.

This clonotype showed up just a few times. The chain employs TRBV20-1 and TRBJ1-1; maybe TRBD1 (5 bases). Germline assignment: CDR1 DFQATT and CDR2 SNEGSKA (reference sequence). This CDR3 is 13 amino acids long. The ends were cut back, 7 bases at V and 6 bases at J, with 18 bases in the middle. The DNA for the CDR3 is TGCAGTGGGAAGAGGGGCGCAGAGGCTGAAGCTTTCTTT. Encoded protein: CSGKRGAEAEAFF.

This clonotype was detected only once. V usage is TRBV20-1 and J usage is TRBJ2-1; 8 positions match TRBD2. CDR1 DFQATT and CDR2 SNEGSKA come from the germline V gene (reference sequence). With 3 bases clipped from V and 3 bases from J, the junction kept 4 bases outside the gene matches. This CDR3 has 14 amino acids. The CDR3 sequence: CSASDSGDYNEQFF. CDR3 in DNA: TGCAGTGCTAGTGATAGCGGGGACTACAATGAGCAGTTCTTC.

This chain's CDR3 is CASSQGVPQYF. In DNA, the CDR3 is TGTGCCAGCAGCCAGGGGGTACCCCAGTATTTT. The chain couples TRBV3-1 to TRBJ2-3; D possibly uses TRBD1 or TRBD2 (5 bases each). The V gene's germline CDR1 is LGHDT and CDR2 YNNKEL (reference sequence). Trimming removed 3 bases from V and 12 bases from J, with 10 bases in between. This CDR3 region has 11 residues.